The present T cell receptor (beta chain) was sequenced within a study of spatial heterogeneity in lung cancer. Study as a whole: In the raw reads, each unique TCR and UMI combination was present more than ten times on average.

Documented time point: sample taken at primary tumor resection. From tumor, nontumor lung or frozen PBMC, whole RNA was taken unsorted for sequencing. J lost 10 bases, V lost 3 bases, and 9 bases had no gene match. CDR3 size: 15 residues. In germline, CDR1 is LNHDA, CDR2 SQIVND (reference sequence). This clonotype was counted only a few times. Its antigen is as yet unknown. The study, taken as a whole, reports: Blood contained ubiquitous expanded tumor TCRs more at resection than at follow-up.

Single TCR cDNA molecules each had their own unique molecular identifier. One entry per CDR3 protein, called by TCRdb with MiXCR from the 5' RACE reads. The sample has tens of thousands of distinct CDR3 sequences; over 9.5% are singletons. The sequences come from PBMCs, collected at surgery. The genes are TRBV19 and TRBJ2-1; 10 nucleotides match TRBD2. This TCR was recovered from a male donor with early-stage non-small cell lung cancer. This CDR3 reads CASSMIGLAAGEQFF. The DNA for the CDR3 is TGTGCCAGTAGTATGATCGGACTAGCGGCTGGGGAGCAGTTCTTC. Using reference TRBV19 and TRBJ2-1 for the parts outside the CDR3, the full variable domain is DGGITQSPKYLFRKEGQNVTLSCEQNLNHDAMYWYRQDPGQGLRLIYYSQIVNDFQKGDIAEGYSVSREKKESFPLTVTSAQKNPTAFYLCASSMIGLAAGEQFFGPGTRLTVL.